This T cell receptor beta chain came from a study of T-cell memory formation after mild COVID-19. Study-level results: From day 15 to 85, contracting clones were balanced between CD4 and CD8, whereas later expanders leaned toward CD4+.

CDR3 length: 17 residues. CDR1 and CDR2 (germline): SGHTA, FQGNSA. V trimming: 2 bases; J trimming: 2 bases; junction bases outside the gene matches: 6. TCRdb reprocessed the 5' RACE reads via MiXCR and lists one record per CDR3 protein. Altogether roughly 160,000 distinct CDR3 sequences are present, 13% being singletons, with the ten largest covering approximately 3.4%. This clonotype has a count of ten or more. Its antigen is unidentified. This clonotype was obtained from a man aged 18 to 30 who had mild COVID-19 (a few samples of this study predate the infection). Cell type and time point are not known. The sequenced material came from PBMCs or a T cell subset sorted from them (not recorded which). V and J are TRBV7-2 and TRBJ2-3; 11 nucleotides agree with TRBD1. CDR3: CASSLKGTGGYTDTQYF. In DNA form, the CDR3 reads TGTGCCAGCAGCTTAAAAGGGACAGGGGGTTACACAGATACGCAGTATTTT.